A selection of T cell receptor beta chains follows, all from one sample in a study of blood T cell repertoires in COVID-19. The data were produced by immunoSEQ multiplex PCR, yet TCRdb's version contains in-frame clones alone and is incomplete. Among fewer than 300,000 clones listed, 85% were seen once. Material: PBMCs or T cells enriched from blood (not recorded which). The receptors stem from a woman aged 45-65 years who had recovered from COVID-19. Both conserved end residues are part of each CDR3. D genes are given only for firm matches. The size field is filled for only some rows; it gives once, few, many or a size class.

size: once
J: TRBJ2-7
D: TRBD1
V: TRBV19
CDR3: CASSNDRAVAYEQYF
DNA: TGTGCCAGTAGTAACGACAGGGCTGTGGCCTACGAGCAGTACTTC

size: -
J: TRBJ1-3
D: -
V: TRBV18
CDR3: CASSPSGRAGNTIYF
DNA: TGTGCCAGCTCACCATCGGGCAGGGCTGGAAACACCATATATTTT

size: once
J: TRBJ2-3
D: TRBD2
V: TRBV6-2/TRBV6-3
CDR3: CASSGSLAGGSDTQYF
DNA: TGTGCCAGCAGTGGCAGTCTAGCGGGGGGCTCAGATACGCAGTATTTT

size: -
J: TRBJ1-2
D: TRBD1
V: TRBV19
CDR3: CASRSGQGADYGYTF
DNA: TGTGCCAGTCGCTCTGGACAGGGCGCGGACTATGGCTACACCTTC

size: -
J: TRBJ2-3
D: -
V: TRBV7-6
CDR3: CASSLIRGSTDTQYF
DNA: TGTGCCAGCAGCTTAATCAGGGGCTCAACAGATACGCAGTATTTT

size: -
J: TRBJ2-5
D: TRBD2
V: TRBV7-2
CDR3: CASSLVGNLRTSVETQYF
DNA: TGTGCCAGCAGCTTAGTGGGCAATCTAAGGACTAGCGTAGAGACCCAGTACTTC

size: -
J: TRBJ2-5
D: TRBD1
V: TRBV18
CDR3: CASSPRRFRGSGTQYF
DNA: TGTGCCAGCTCACCTAGGCGGTTCAGGGGGAGCGGGACCCAGTACTTC

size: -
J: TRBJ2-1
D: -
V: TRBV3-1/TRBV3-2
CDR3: CASSQDISGSSREQFF
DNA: TGTGCCAGCAGCCAAGACATTAGCGGATCCTCCAGGGAGCAGTTCTTC

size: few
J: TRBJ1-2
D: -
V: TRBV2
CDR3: CARTGPGVYGYTF
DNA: TGTGCCAGGACCGGGCCCGGGGTCTATGGCTACACCTTC

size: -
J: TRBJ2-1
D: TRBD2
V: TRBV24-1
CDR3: CATSDLRGGSYNEQFF
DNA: TGTGCCACCAGTGATCTACGGGGGGGGTCCTACAATGAGCAGTTCTTC

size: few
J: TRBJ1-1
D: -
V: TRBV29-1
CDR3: CSGLEGEAFF
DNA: TGCAGCGGTTTAGAGGGTGAAGCTTTCTTT

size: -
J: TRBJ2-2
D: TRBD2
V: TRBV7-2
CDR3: CASSTGLAGGPLTGELFF
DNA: TGTGCCAGCAGCACCGGACTAGCGGGAGGGCCGCTCACCGGGGAGCTGTTTTTT

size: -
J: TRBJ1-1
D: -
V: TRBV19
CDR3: CASRMMEGEAFF
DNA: TGTGCCAGTAGAATGATGGAGGGTGAAGCTTTCTTT

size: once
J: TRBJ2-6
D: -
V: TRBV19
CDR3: CASTSSGANVLTF
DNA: TGTGCCAGTACGAGCTCTGGGGCCAACGTCCTGACTTTC

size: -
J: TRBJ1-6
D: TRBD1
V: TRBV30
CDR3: CASAHRGYNSPLHF
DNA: TGTGCCTCCGCACACAGGGGGTATAATTCACCCCTCCACTTT

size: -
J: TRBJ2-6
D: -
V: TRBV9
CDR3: CASSRRSGANVLTF
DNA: TGTGCCAGCAGTCGTCGCTCTGGGGCCAACGTCCTGACTTTC

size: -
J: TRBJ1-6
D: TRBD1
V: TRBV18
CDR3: CASARQGLNSPLHF
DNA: TGTGCCAGCGCCCGACAGGGGCTTAATTCACCCCTCCACTTT

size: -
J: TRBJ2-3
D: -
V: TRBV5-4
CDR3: CASSLRAGGPDTQYF
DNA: TGTGCCAGCAGCTTGCGAGCGGGCGGCCCAGATACGCAGTATTTT

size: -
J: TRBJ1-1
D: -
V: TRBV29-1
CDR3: CSVERRGSGAFF
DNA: TGCAGCGTAGAACGCAGGGGATCGGGAGCTTTCTTT

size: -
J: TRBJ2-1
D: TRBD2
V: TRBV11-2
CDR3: CASSFGLAGVTEQFF
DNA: TGTGCCAGCAGCTTCGGACTAGCGGGAGTCACTGAGCAGTTCTTC

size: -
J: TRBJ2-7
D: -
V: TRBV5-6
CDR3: CASSRGTYEQYF
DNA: TGTGCCAGCAGCCGAGGGACCTACGAGCAGTACTTC

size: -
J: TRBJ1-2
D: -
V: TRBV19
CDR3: CASSSWGEYGYTF
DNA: TGTGCCAGTAGTTCCTGGGGGGAATATGGCTACACCTTC

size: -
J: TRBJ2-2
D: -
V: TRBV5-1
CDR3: CASSLDTPNTGELFF
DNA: TGCGCCAGCAGCTTGGACACCCCGAACACCGGGGAGCTGTTTTTT

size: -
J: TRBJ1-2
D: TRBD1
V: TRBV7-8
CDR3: CASSRGTGVYGYTF
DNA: TGTGCCAGCAGCCGAGGGACAGGGGTCTATGGCTACACCTTC

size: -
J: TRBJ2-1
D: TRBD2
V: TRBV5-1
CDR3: CASSRTTSGINEQFF
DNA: TGCGCCAGCAGCAGGACGACTAGCGGGATCAATGAGCAGTTCTTC

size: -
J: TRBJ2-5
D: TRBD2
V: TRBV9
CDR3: CASSATSGGLQETQYF
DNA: TGTGCCAGCAGCGCAACTAGCGGGGGGCTCCAAGAGACCCAGTACTTC

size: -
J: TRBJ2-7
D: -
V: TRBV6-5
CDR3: CASRLQGREYF
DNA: TGTGCCAGCAGGCTACAGGGTAGAGAGTACTTC

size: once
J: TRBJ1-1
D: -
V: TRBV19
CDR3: CASSIGQKNTEAFF
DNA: TGTGCCAGTAGTATAGGACAGAAGAACACTGAAGCTTTCTTT

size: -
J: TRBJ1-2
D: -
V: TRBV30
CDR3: CACDPGGHYGYTF
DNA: TGTGCCTGCGACCCGGGGGGGCACTATGGCTACACCTTC